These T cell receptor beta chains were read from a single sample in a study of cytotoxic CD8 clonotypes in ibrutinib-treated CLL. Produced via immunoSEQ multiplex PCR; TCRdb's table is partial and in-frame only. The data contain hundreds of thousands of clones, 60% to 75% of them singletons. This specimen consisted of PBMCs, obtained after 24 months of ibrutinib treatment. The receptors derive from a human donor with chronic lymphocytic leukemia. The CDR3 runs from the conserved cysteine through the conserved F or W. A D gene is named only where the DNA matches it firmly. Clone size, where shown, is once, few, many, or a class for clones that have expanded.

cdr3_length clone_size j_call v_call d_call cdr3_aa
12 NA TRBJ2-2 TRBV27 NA CASSSMPGELFF
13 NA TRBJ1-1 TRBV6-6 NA CASSYEVAVEAFF
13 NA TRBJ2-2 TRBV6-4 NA CASSDRDTGELFF
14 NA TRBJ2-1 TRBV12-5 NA CASGNPTENNEQFF
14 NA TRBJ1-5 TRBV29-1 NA CSVMTGDSNQPQHF
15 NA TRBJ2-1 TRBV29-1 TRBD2 CSAGLAGGDYNEQFF
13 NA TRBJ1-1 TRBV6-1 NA CASKGRANTEAFF
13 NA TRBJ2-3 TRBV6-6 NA CASRIDGPDTQYF
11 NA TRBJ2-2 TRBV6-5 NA CASSYRGELFF
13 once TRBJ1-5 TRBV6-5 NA CASSLDKWWPQHF
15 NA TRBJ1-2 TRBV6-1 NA CASSETLDTGYGYTF
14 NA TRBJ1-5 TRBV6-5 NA CASSYSGETQPQHF
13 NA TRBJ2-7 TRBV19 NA CASSMDTRSEQYF
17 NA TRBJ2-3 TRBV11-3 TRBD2 CASSLGAGAGDADTQYF